This T cell receptor (beta chain) was identified in a study of patients and donors after allogeneic stem cell transplantation. V trimming: 7 bases; J trimming: 6 bases; junction bases outside the gene matches: 5. Germline loops: CDR1 MNHNY, CDR2 SVGAGI (reference sequence). CDR3 size: 12 residues. In TCRdb, the RT-PCR reads were re-called with MiXCR into one record per CDR3 protein. The repertoire includes approximately 160,000 distinct CDR3 sequences, roughly 31% of them detected once, and about 3% sits in the top ten. This TCR came from a human donor who was either an allogeneic HSCT recipient or a stem cell or donor lymphocyte infusion donor (not recorded which). It is not recorded whose cells these are; they may come from a transplant donor. The sequencing input was blood, either unsorted or a sorted T cell fraction (not recorded which). This chain joins TRBV6-6 and TRBJ2-7, with TRBD2 identical over 8 bases. The CDR3 sequence: CASTQAGGEQYF. The CDR3 region has the DNA TGTGCCAGCACCCAGGCGGGGGGCGAGCAGTACTTC.